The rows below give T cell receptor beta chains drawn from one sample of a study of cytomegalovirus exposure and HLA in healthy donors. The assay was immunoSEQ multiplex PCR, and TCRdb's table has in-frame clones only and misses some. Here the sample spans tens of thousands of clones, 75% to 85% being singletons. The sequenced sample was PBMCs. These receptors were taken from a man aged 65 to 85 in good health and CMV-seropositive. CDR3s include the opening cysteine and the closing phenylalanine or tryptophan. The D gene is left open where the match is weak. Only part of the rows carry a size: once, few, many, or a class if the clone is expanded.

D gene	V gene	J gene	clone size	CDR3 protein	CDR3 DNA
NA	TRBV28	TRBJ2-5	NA	CASRHGGQETQYF	TGTGCCAGCAGACACGGAGGCCAAGAGACCCAGTACTTC
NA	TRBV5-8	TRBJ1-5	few	CASGIPGDYSNQPQHF	TGTGCCAGCGGCATCCCCGGGGACTATAGCAATCAGCCCCAGCATTTT
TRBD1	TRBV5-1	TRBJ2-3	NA	CASSLALGTGLDTQYF	TGCGCCAGCAGCTTGGCCCTTGGGACAGGGTTAGATACGCAGTATTTT
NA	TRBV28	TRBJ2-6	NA	CASKRSGANVLTF	TGTGCCAGTAAGCGCTCTGGGGCCAACGTCCTGACTTTC
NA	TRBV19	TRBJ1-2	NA	CASSIDLWSRSYTF	TGTGCCAGTAGTATAGATTTGTGGAGTCGTAGCTACACCTTC
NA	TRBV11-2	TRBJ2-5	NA	CASSWGLQETQYF	TGTGCCAGCAGCTGGGGCCTCCAAGAGACCCAGTACTTC
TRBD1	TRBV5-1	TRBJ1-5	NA	CASSLNRGDQPQHF	TGCGCCAGCAGCTTGAACAGGGGGGATCAGCCCCAGCATTTT
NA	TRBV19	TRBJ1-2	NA	CASSIQGINGYTF	TGTGCCAGTAGTATTCAGGGGATTAATGGCTACACCTTC
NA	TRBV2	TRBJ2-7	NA	CASTRLTGFYEQYF	TGTGCCAGCACCCGACTCACAGGGTTCTACGAGCAGTACTTC
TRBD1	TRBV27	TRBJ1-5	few	CASRGGQLSNQPQHF	TGTGCCAGCAGGGGGGGACAGCTCAGCAATCAGCCCCAGCATTTT
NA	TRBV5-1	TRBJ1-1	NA	CASSLIPGNTEAFF	TGCGCCAGCAGCTTGATACCGGGAAACACTGAAGCTTTCTTT
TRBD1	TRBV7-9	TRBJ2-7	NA	CASSGMGQGRAYEQYF	TGTGCCAGCAGCGGAATGGGACAGGGCAGGGCCTACGAGCAGTACTTC
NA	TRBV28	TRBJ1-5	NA	CASSLYGYGNQPQHF	TGTGCCAGCAGTTTATACGGCTACGGGAATCAGCCCCAGCATTTT
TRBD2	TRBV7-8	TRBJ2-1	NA	CASSAIGGDNEQFF	TGTGCCAGCAGCGCCATTGGGGGGGACAATGAGCAGTTCTTC
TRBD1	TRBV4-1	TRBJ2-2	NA	CASSQGQGEGNTGELFF	TGCGCCAGCAGCCAAGGACAGGGCGAGGGGAACACCGGGGAGCTGTTTTTT
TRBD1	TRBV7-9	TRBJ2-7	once	CASSFPGQGYEQYF	TGTGCCAGCAGCTTCCCGGGACAGGGCTACGAGCAGTACTTC
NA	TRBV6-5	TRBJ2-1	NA	CASRGSNEQFF	TGTGCCAGCAGGGGGAGCAATGAGCAGTTCTTC
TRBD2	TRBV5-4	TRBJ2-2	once	CASSPGTSGSMVTGELFF	TGTGCCAGCAGCCCCGGGACTAGCGGGAGCATGGTTACCGGGGAGCTGTTTTTT
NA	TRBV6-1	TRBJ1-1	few	CASSGNRVMNTEAFF	TGTGCCAGCAGCGGGAACAGGGTCATGAACACTGAAGCTTTCTTT
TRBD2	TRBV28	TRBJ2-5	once	CASSPHRASGSRSKETQYF	TGTGCCAGCAGTCCTCATCGGGCTAGCGGGAGTAGAAGTAAGGAGACCCAGTACTTC
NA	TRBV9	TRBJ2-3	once	CASSVAPTGSTDTQYF	TGTGCCAGCAGCGTAGCTCCTACAGGGAGCACAGATACGCAGTATTTT
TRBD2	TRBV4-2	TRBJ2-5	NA	CASSQVGTSGAQETQYF	TGTGCCAGCAGCCAAGTTGGTACTAGCGGGGCCCAAGAGACCCAGTACTTC
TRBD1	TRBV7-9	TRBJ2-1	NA	CASSPARQGSYNEQFF	TGTGCCAGCAGCCCCGCCCGACAGGGCTCCTACAATGAGCAGTTCTTC
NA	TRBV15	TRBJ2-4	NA	CATSRDNVGVDIQYF	TGTGCCACCAGCAGAGATAACGTCGGGGTGGACATTCAGTACTTC
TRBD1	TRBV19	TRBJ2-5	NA	CASRPQDVGGWKTQYF	TGTGCCAGTAGACCCCAAGACGTAGGGGGCTGGAAGACCCAGTACTTC
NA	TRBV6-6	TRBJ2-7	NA	CASGVGGRHYEQYF	TGTGCCAGCGGTGTAGGGGGTCGTCATTACGAGCAGTACTTC
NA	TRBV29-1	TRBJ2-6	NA	CSVEAADSSGANVLTF	TGCAGCGTTGAAGCTGCGGACAGCTCTGGGGCCAACGTCCTGACTTTC
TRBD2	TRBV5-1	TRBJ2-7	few	CASSREGLDEQYF	TGCGCCAGCAGCCGGGAGGGCCTCGACGAGCAGTACTTC
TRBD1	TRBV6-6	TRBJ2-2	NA	CASSHPGQGAGELFF	TGTGCCAGCAGTCACCCGGGACAGGGGGCCGGGGAGCTGTTTTTT
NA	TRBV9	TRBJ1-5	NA	CASSPRYSNQPQHF	TGTGCCAGCAGCCCCAGGTATAGCAATCAGCCCCAGCATTTT
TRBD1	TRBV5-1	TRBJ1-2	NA	CASSPRGLGYGYTF	TGCGCCAGCAGCCCCAGGGGGCTTGGCTATGGCTACACCTTC
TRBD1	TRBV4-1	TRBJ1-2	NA	CASSQAAPADRGQGYTF	TGCGCCAGCAGCCAAGCTGCCCCCGCTGACAGGGGGCAAGGCTACACCTTC
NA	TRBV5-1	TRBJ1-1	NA	CASSLVGASEAFF	TGCGCCAGCAGCTTGGTAGGAGCCTCTGAAGCTTTCTTT
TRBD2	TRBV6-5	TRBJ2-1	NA	CASSYSPSGGNNEQFF	TGTGCCAGCAGTTACTCGCCTAGCGGGGGTAACAATGAGCAGTTCTTC
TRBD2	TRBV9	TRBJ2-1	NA	CASSVRTSGGVVNEQFF	TGTGCCAGCAGCGTCCGGACTAGCGGGGGGGTTGTGAATGAGCAGTTCTTC
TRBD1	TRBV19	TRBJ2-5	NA	CASSIARGETQYF	TGTGCCAGTAGTATAGCCAGGGGGGAGACCCAGTACTTC
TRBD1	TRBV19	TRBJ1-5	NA	CASRRMTGGDQPQHF	TGTGCCAGTAGAAGGATGACAGGGGGCGATCAGCCCCAGCATTTT
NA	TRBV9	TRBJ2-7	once	CASSETGGESHEQYF	TGTGCCAGCAGTGAGACGGGGGGCGAGTCCCACGAGCAGTACTTC
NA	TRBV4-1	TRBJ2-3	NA	CASSQVLDTNTDTQYF	TGCGCCAGCAGCCAAGTTTTGGACACCAACACAGATACGCAGTATTTT
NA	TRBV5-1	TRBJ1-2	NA	CASRSGISNYGYTF	TGCGCCAGCCGCTCAGGAATTTCTAACTATGGCTACACCTTC
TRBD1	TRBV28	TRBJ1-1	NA	CASSSTRQGKNTEAFF	TGTGCCAGCAGTTCTACCCGACAGGGGAAGAACACTGAAGCTTTCTTT
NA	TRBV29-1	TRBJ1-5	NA	CSVVQGDQPQHF	TGCAGCGTTGTACAGGGAGATCAGCCCCAGCATTTT
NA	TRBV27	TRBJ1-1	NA	CASRGEYSEAFF	TGTGCCAGCAGAGGGGAATACTCTGAAGCTTTCTTT
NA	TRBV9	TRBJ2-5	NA	CASSVAGQETQYF	TGTGCCAGCAGCGTAGCCGGGCAAGAGACCCAGTACTTC
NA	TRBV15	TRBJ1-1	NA	CATSRDKDTEAFF	TGTGCCACCAGCAGGGACAAGGACACTGAAGCTTTCTTT
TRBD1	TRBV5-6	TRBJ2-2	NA	CASSRDRGFFTGELFF	TGTGCCAGCAGCCGGGACAGGGGTTTTTTCACCGGGGAGCTGTTTTTT
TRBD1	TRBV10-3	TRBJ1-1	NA	CAISEGDSHEAFF	TGTGCCATCAGTGAAGGGGACAGTCATGAAGCTTTCTTT
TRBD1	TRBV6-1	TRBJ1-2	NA	CASSTGQGFDGYTF	TGTGCCAGCAGCACGGGACAGGGGTTTGATGGCTACACCTTC
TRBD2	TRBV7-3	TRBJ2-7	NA	CASSSVSGGAGEQYF	TGTGCCAGCAGCTCCGTTAGCGGGGGGGCCGGCGAGCAGTACTTC
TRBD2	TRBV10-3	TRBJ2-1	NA	CAISESSGRGGVHNEQFF	TGTGCCATCAGTGAGTCAAGTGGGAGGGGTGGGGTCCACAATGAGCAGTTCTTC
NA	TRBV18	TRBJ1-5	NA	CASSSRFEPQHF	TGTGCCAGCTCATCCCGGTTTGAGCCCCAGCATTTT
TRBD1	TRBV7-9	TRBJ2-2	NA	CASSFTGGTGELFF	TGTGCCAGCAGCTTTACAGGGGGCACCGGGGAGCTGTTTTTT
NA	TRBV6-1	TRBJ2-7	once	CASSEAQGTYEQYF	TGTGCCAGCAGTGAAGCCCAGGGCACGTACGAGCAGTACTTC
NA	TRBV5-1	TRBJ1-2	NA	CASSFFVGGTFYGYTF	TGCGCCAGCAGCTTTTTTGTTGGAGGGACTTTCTATGGCTACACCTTC
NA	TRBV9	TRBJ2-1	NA	CASSVGLDNEQFF	TGTGCCAGCAGCGTTGGACTGGACAATGAGCAGTTCTTC
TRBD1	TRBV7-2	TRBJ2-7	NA	CASRHGQGGTYEQYF	TGTGCCAGCAGACACGGACAGGGGGGAACCTACGAGCAGTACTTC
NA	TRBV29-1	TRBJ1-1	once	CSVGGWEPFF	TGCAGCGTTGGAGGATGGGAGCCGTTCTTT